This T cell receptor (beta chain) derives from a study of tumor-infiltrating lymphocytes in primary liver carcinoma. Whole-study context: Enrolled patients were male and female, aged 30 to 69 years.

Reverse transcription of approximately 0.55 ug total RNA with a constant-region primer produced TCR beta cDNA. Modified slightly, ARM-PCR produced TCR beta libraries over three nested multiplex PCR rounds. TRBV1-TRBV30 forward primers and a C-beta reverse primer were used in the first two PCR rounds, which each ran for about 10 cycles. Via MiXCR, TCRdb re-called the multiplex PCR reads, giving one row per CDR3 protein. The sample shows a few hundred thousand distinct CDR3 sequences, about 50% of them seen only once. Notes on this clonotype: Germline and junction disagree at one end, which may indicate a read error.

The CDR3 loop spans 14 amino acids. Germline loops: CDR1 SQVTM, CDR2 ANQGSEA. In addition to blood RNA drawn from unsorted whole blood, germline DNA was extracted. The sample consisted of peripheral blood. This chain links TRBV29-1 with TRBJ1-2; tentative D call: TRBD1 (6 bases). This clonotype originated in a woman in her twenties or thirties with primary liver carcinoma and hepatitis B virus infection. CDR3: CSVAVTGFDYGNTF. The CDR3, as DNA: TGCAGCGTTGCAGTGACAGGTTTTGACTATGGCAACACCTTC.